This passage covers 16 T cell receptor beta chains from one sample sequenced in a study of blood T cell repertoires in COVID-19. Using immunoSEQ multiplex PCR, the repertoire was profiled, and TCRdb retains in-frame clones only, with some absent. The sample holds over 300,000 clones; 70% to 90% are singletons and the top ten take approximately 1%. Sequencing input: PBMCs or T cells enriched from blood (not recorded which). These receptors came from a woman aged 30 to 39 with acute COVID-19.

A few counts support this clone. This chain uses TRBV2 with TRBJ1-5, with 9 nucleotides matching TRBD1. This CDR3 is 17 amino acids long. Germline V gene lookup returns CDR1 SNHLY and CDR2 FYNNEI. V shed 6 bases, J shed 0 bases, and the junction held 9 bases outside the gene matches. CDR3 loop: CASRGQGGADSNQPQHF. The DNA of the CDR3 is TGTGCCAGCAGGGGACAGGGTGGGGCAGATAGCAATCAGCCCCAGCATTTT.

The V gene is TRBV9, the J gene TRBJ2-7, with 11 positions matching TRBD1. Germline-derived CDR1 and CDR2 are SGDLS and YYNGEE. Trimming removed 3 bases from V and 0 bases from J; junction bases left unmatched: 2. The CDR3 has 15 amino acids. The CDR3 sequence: CASSAGQGGSYEQYF. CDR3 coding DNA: TGTGCCAGCAGCGCGGGACAGGGGGGCTCCTACGAGCAGTACTTC. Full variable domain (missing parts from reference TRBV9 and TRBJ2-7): DSGVTQTPKHLITATGQRVTLRCSPRSGDLSVYWYQQSLDQGLQFLIQYYNGEERAKGNILERFSAQQFPDLHSELNLSSLELGDSALYFCASSAGQGGSYEQYFGPGTRLTVT.

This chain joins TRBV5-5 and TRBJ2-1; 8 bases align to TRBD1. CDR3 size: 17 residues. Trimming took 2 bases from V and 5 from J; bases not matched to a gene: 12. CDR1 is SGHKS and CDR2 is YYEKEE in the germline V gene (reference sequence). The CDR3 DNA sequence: TGTGCCAGCAGCTTACCGCAGGGGGCCTCCGCCCACAATGAGCAGTTCTTC. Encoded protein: CASSLPQGASAHNEQFF.

This CDR3 is CASSLEGQVAGIYEQYF. In DNA, the CDR3 is TGCGCCAGCAGCTTGGAGGGACAGGTTGCCGGAATTTACGAGCAGTACTTC. This chain joins TRBV5-1 and TRBJ2-7, with 8 positions matching TRBD1. The CDR3 contains 17 residues. Germline loops: CDR1 SGHRS, CDR2 YFSETQ. V gave up 0 bases and J gave up 4 bases; unmatched junction bases: 12.

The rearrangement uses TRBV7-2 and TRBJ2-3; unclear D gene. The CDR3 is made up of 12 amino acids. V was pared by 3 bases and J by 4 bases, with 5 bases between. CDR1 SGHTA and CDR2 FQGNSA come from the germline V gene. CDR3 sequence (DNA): TGTGCCAGCAGCTTCGTAGCAGATACGCAGTATTTT. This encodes CASSFVADTQYF.

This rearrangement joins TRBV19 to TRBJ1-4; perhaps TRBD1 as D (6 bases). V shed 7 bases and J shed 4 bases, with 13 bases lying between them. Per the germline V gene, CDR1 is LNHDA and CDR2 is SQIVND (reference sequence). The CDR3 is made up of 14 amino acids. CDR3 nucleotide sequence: TGTGCCAGTAACGACAGGCGGCATAATGAAAAACTGTTTTTT. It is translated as CASNDRRHNEKLFF.

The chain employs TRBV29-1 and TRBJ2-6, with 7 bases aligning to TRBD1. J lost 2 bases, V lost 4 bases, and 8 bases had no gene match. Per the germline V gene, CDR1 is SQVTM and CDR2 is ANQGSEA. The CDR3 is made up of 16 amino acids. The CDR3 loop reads CSVVRPDRAGANVLTF. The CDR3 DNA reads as TGCAGCGTTGTGAGGCCCGACAGGGCTGGGGCCAACGTCCTGACTTTC.

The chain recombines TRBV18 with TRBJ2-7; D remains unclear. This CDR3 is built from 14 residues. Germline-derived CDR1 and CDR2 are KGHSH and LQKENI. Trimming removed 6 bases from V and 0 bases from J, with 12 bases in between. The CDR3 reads CASSLNFGSYEQYF. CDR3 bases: TGTGCCAGCTCTCTAAATTTTGGCTCCTACGAGCAGTACTTC.

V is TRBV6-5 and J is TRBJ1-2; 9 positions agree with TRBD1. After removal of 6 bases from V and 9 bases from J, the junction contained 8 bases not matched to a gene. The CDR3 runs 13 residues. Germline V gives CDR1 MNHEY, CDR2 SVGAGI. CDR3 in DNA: TGTGCCAGCAGCCCCGGGACAGGGCGGCGCTACACCTTC. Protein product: CASSPGTGRRYTF.

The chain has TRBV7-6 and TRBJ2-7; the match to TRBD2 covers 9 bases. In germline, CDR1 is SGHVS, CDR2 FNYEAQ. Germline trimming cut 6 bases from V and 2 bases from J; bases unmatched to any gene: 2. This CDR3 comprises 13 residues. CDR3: CASSRGGAYEQYF. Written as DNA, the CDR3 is TGTGCCAGCAGTCGCGGGGGGGCCTACGAGCAGTACTTC.

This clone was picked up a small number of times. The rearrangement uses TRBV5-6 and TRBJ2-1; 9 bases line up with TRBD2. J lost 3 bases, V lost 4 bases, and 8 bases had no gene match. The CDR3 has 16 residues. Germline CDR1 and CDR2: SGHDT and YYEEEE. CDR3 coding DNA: TGTGCCAGCAGCCTTACGGGACTAGCCCTCTACAATGAGCAGTTCTTC. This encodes CASSLTGLALYNEQFF.

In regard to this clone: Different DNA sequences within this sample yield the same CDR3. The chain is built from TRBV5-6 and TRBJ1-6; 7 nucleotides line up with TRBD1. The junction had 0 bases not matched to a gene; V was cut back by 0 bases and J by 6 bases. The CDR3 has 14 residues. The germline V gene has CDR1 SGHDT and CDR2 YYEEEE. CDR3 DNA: TGTGCCAGCAGCTTGGGACAGGGTAATTCACCCCTCCACTTT. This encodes CASSLGQGNSPLHF. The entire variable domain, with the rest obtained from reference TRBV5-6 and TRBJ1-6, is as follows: DAGVTQSPTHLIKTRGQQVTLRCSPKSGHDTVSWYQQALGQGPQFIFQYYEEEERQRGNFPDRFSGHQFPNYSSELNVNALLLGDSALYLCASSLGQGNSPLHFGNGTRLTVT.

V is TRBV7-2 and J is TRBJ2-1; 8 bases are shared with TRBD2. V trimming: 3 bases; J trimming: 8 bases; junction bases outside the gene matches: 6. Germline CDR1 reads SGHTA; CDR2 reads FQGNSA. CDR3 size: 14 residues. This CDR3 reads CASSLGRGGYEQFF. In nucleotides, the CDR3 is TGTGCCAGCAGCTTGGGCCGGGGGGGATATGAGCAGTTCTTC.

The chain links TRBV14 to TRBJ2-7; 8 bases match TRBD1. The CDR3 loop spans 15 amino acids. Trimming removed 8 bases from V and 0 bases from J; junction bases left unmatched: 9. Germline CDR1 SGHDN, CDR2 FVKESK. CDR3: CASSYRTGYSYEQYF. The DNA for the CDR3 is TGTGCCAGCTCTTACCGGACAGGGTACTCCTACGAGCAGTACTTC. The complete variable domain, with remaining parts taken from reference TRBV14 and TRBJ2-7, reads EAGVTQFPSHSVIEKGQTVTLRCDPISGHDNLYWYRRVMGKEIKFLLHFVKESKQDESGMPNNRFLAERTGGTYSTLKVQPAELEDSGVYFCASSYRTGYSYEQYFGPGTRLTVT.

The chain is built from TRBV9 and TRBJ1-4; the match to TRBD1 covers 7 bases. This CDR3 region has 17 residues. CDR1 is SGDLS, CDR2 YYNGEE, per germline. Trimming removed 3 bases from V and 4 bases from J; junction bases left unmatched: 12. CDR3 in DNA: TGTGCCAGCAGCGGGGGAGCTTCGGGACAGCTTAATGAAAAACTGTTTTTT. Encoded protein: CASSGGASGQLNEKLFF.

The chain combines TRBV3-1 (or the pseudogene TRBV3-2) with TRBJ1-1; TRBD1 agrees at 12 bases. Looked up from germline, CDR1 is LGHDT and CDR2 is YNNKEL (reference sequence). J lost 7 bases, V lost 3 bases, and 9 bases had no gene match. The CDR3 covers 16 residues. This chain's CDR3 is CASSHHRDRGRIEAFF. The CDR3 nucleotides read TGTGCCAGCAGCCACCACCGGGACAGGGGGCGGATTGAAGCTTTCTTT.